A single sample is the source of the 9 T cell receptor beta chains below, sequenced in a study of blood T cell repertoires in COVID-19. This table comes from immunoSEQ multiplex PCR, and its TCRdb copy is limited to in-frame clones, with some not included. The repertoire holds about 220,000 clones, with more than 65% as singletons. The specimen sequenced was peripheral blood. These receptors originate from a man aged 50-60 years with active or convalescent COVID-19.

V and J are TRBV28 and TRBJ2-7, with 8 bases that match TRBD1. V shed 4 bases and J 2 bases; nucleotides not matched to a gene: 4. This CDR3 has 14 residues. CDR1 MDHEN and CDR2 SYDVKM come from the germline V gene. The CDR3, as DNA: TGTGCCAGCAGTTACCAGGGGGCCGCCTACGAGCAGTACGTC. It encodes CASSYQGAAYEQYV.

This rearrangement joins TRBV24-1 to TRBJ2-3; 7 bases agree with TRBD1. The CDR3 is made up of 14 amino acids. Trimming cost V 4 bases and J 5 bases; bases outside gene matches: 5. Germline-derived CDR1 and CDR2 are KGHDR and SFDVKD. Written as DNA, the CDR3 is TGTGCCACCAGTGAACCACAGGGGAAAGATACGCAGTATTTT. It translates to CATSEPQGKDTQYF.

The V gene is TRBV7-8, the J gene TRBJ2-5; D unresolved. The CDR3 spans 13 residues. Germline CDR1 is SGHVS and CDR2 is FQNEAQ. Trimming stripped 3 bases from V and 7 bases from J, with 12 bases between. The CDR3 nucleotides read TGTGCCAGCAGCTTCTTGGGCTCCGCGACCCAGTACTTC. Protein product: CASSFLGSATQYF.

The chain combines TRBV7-2 with TRBJ2-1, with 16 bases aligning to TRBD2. Germline assignment: CDR1 SGHTA and CDR2 FQGNSA. This CDR3 region has 17 residues. V lost 2 bases to trimming and J lost 4 bases; unmatched junction nucleotides: 2. The CDR3 DNA follows: TGTGCCAGCAGCTTATCGGGACTAGCGGGGGGGTACAATGAGCAGTTCTTC. Translated, it gives CASSLSGLAGGYNEQFF.

This sequence joins TRBV28 and TRBJ1-2; 7 nucleotides match TRBD1. This CDR3 contains 13 residues. Unmatched junction bases numbered 6, after V lost 6 bases and J lost 5 bases. Germline V lookup: CDR1 MDHEN, CDR2 SYDVKM. This chain's CDR3 is CASRVDRLYGYTF. CDR3 nucleotide sequence: TGTGCCAGCAGGGTGGACAGGCTATATGGCTACACCTTC.

V is TRBV6-5 and J is TRBJ2-7, with TRBD1 matching over 11 bases. V shed 6 bases, J shed 4 bases, and the junction held 8 bases outside the gene matches. The V gene's germline CDR1 is MNHEY and CDR2 SVGAGI. This CDR3 is 15 amino acids long. Here the CDR3 DNA reads TGTGCCAGCAGCGGAACGGACAGGGGGCGATACGAGCAGTACGTC. It translates to CASSGTDRGRYEQYV.

CDR3 nucleotide sequence: TGTGCCAGCAGTTCCCCCGGACAGGGGCGATACGAGCAGTACTTC. Its protein is CASSSPGQGRYEQYF. The rearrangement links TRBV27 to TRBJ2-7; 9 nucleotides agree with TRBD1. The CDR3 has 15 residues. The trim removed 4 bases at V and 4 bases at J, leaving 8 bases unmatched. Germline V gene data show CDR1 as MNHEY and CDR2 as SMNVEV (reference sequence).

The rearrangement joins TRBV10-3 to TRBJ2-2; the match to TRBD1 covers 11 bases. The V gene's germline CDR1 is ENHRY and CDR2 SYGVKD. J lost 3 bases, V lost 5 bases, and 2 bases had no gene match. The CDR3 has 15 amino acids. CDR3 amino acids: CAISSGQGDTGELFF. The CDR3 DNA follows: TGTGCCATCAGTTCGGGACAGGGGGACACCGGGGAGCTGTTTTTT.

The rearrangement links TRBV24-1 to TRBJ2-3; no firm D call. CDR3 length equals 12 residues. The germline V and J ends were trimmed by 1 base and 6 bases, with 4 bases remaining between them. In germline, CDR1 is KGHDR, CDR2 SFDVKD. The DNA of the CDR3 is TGTGCCACCAGTGATTTTATTGATACGCAGTATTTT. This gives the protein CATSDFIDTQYF.